This TCR beta chain was captured by sequencing in a study of patients and donors after allogeneic stem cell transplantation. One entry per CDR3 protein, called by TCRdb with MiXCR from the RT-PCR reads. In the table there are over 350,000 distinct CDR3 sequences, about a sixth of which are singletons. Sequenced input: blood, either unsorted or a sorted T cell fraction (not recorded which). This clonotype was sampled from a human donor who was either an allogeneic HSCT recipient or a stem cell or donor lymphocyte infusion donor (not recorded which). It is not recorded whose cells these are; they may come from a transplant donor.

The DNA for the CDR3 is TGTGCCAGCAGCTCCGCCCATAATTCACCCCTCCACTTT. Protein: CASSSAHNSPLHF. The chain recombines TRBV7-3 with TRBJ1-6; no reliable D call. Germline CDR1 reads SGHTA; CDR2 reads FQGTGA. The CDR3 has 13 residues. The V and J ends lost 4 bases and 5 bases respectively, with 6 bases between them.